The rows below give T cell receptor beta chains drawn from one sample of a study of T cell responses to AZD1222 COVID-19 vaccine. Sequencing was performed with immunoSEQ multiplex PCR; in TCRdb, only in-frame clones are kept and a portion is missing. The sample holds around 180,000 clones; 85% to 90% are singletons and the top ten take roughly 6.5%. The sequences come from peripheral blood, collected on day 0 of AZD1222 vaccination. The receptors shown here come from an adult in good health. CDR3s include the opening cysteine and the closing phenylalanine or tryptophan. The D gene is left open where the match is weak. Clone size is shown for a subset of rows, as once, few, many or a class of expanded clone.

TRBV5-4	NA	NA	TRBJ2-4	CASSSFGGRGNGIQYF	TGTGCCAGCAGCTCCTTCGGAGGGCGGGGTAATGGAATTCAGTACTTC
TRBV3-1/TRBV3-2	NA	NA	TRBJ1-2	CASSQVWGGNYGYTF	TGTGCCAGCAGCCAAGTGTGGGGAGGGAACTATGGCTACACCTTC
TRBV18	once	NA	TRBJ2-7	CASSPGQSYEQYF	TGTGCCAGCTCACCGGGACAATCCTACGAGCAGTACTTC
TRBV18	NA	NA	TRBJ2-7	CASSSQGVGVYEQYF	TGTGCCAGCTCATCACAAGGGGTTGGGGTCTACGAGCAGTACTTC
TRBV28	NA	TRBD1	TRBJ2-7	CASSSPGTGEYEQYF	TGTGCCAGCAGTTCGCCTGGGACAGGGGAATACGAGCAGTACTTC
TRBV30	NA	NA	TRBJ1-2	CAWSVGPATNYGYTF	TGTGCCTGGAGTGTCGGGCCGGCGACTAACTATGGCTACACCTTC
TRBV2	NA	NA	TRBJ1-3	CASRTGSTSGNTIYF	TGTGCCAGCAGGACCGGGAGTACCTCTGGAAACACCATATATTTT
TRBV27	NA	TRBD1	TRBJ1-5	CASSFLPTGEGNQPQHF	TGTGCCAGCAGTTTCCTTCCGACAGGGGAAGGCAATCAGCCCCAGCATTTT
TRBV6-5	NA	NA	TRBJ1-3	CASRSRGTGNTIYF	TGTGCCAGCAGATCTAGGGGGACTGGAAACACCATATATTTT
TRBV27	NA	TRBD2	TRBJ2-2	CASSPLSGAGELFF	TGTGCCAGCAGTCCCCTTAGCGGGGCCGGGGAGCTGTTTTTT
TRBV20-1	NA	TRBD2	TRBJ2-7	CSASSGAGETYEQYF	TGCAGTGCTAGTTCTGGAGCGGGAGAGACCTACGAGCAGTACTTC
TRBV5-1	NA	NA	TRBJ2-1	CASSSTGSGGHNEQFF	TGCGCCAGCAGCTCAACAGGGTCAGGGGGGCACAATGAGCAGTTCTTC
TRBV5-6	NA	NA	TRBJ1-5	CASSLGGLSNQPQHF	TGTGCCAGCAGCTTGGGGGGCCTGAGCAATCAGCCCCAGCATTTT
TRBV7-2	once	NA	TRBJ1-5	CASSLAQGLWQPQHF	TGTGCCAGCAGCTTAGCGCAAGGATTGTGGCAGCCCCAGCATTTT
TRBV7-9	few	NA	TRBJ2-5	CASSFGNSGIQETQYF	TGTGCCAGCAGCTTCGGGAACTCGGGGATCCAAGAGACCCAGTACTTC
TRBV30	NA	NA	TRBJ2-1	CAWSPRNEQFF	TGTGCCTGGAGTCCGAGGAATGAGCAGTTCTTC
TRBV28	NA	NA	TRBJ1-6	CASRGLNNSPLHF	TGTGCCAGCAGGGGGCTCAATAATTCACCCCTCCACTTT
TRBV6-1	NA	NA	TRBJ2-7	CASSELASSPSEQYF	TGTGCCAGCAGTGAATTAGCATCGAGTCCAAGCGAGCAGTACTTC
TRBV7-9	NA	NA	TRBJ1-2	CASSPTEADGYTF	TGTGCCAGCAGCCCCACAGAGGCGGATGGCTACACCTTC
TRBV13	few	TRBD1	TRBJ1-2	CASSRGQGSDYTF	TGTGCCAGCAGCCGGGGACAGGGGTCTGACTACACCTTC
TRBV7-3	few	TRBD2	TRBJ2-1	CASSFRLAGYNEQFF	TGTGCCAGCAGCTTCCGACTAGCGGGTTACAATGAGCAGTTCTTC
TRBV6-5	NA	NA	TRBJ1-2	CAGSYGQGGYTF	TGTGCCGGCAGTTACGGGCAGGGTGGCTACACCTTC
TRBV7-3	NA	NA	TRBJ2-3	CASSRRTGLTSTDTQYF	TGTGCCAGCAGCCGGCGGACTGGTCTAACTAGCACAGATACGCAGTATTTT
TRBV12-3/TRBV12-4	NA	TRBD1	TRBJ2-7	CASNVQGSHEQYF	TGTGCCAGCAACGTACAGGGGTCCCACGAGCAGTACTTC
TRBV6-5	NA	TRBD1	TRBJ2-1	CASSPGQAFNEQFF	TGTGCCAGCAGTCCGGGACAGGCATTCAATGAGCAGTTCTTC
TRBV10-3	NA	TRBD2	TRBJ2-7	CAISPGTSGSSYEQYF	TGTGCCATCAGCCCCGGGACTAGCGGGAGTAGCTACGAGCAGTACTTC
TRBV7-9	NA	NA	TRBJ2-7	CASSAGRFSYEQYF	TGTGCCAGCAGCGCCGGCAGGTTTTCCTACGAGCAGTACTTC
TRBV4-1	once	TRBD2	TRBJ2-3	CASSQGAPPLASGYHSTDTQYF	TGCGCCAGCAGCCAAGGGGCTCCTCCGTTGGCTAGCGGGTATCATAGCACAGATACGCAGTATTTT
TRBV10-3	NA	NA	TRBJ2-1	CAISVVARPGEQFF	TGTGCCATCAGTGTTGTGGCTAGGCCTGGTGAGCAGTTCTTC
TRBV5-8	NA	NA	TRBJ1-5	CASSLRGYSNQPQHF	TGTGCCAGCAGCTTGAGAGGGTACAGCAATCAGCCCCAGCATTTT
TRBV19	NA	TRBD1	TRBJ2-1	CASRQGLGGGEQFF	TGTGCCAGTCGTCAGGGTTTAGGGGGCGGTGAGCAGTTCTTC
TRBV30	NA	NA	TRBJ1-2	CAWNRANYGYTF	TGTGCCTGGAATAGAGCTAACTATGGCTACACCTTC
TRBV14	NA	NA	TRBJ2-5	CASSQVQMGGARSGETQYF	TGTGCCAGCAGCCAAGTTCAAATGGGGGGAGCCCGGAGTGGGGAGACCCAGTACTTC